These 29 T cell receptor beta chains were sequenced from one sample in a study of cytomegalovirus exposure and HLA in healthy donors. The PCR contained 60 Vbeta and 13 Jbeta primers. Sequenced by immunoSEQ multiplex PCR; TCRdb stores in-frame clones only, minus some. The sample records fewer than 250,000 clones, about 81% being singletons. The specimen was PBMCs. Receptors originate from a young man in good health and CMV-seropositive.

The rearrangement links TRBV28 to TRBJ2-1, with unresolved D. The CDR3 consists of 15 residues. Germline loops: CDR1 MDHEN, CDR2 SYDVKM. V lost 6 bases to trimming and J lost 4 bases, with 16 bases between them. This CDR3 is CASRRNFALYNEQFF. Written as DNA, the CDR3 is TGTGCCAGCAGGAGGAACTTCGCCCTTTACAATGAGCAGTTCTTC.

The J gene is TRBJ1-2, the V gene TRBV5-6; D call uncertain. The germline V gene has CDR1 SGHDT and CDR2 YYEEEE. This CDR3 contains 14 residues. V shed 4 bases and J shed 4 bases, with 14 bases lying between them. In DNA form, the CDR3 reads TGTGCCAGCAGCCCGCAGTTATTCTCCTATGGCTACACCTTC. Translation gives CASSPQLFSYGYTF.

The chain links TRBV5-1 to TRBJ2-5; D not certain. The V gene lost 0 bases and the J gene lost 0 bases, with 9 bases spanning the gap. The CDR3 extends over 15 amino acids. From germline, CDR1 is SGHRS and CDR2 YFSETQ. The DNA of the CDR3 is TGCGCCAGCAGCTTGGGGGTTAGCTACCAAGAGACCCAGTACTTC. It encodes CASSLGVSYQETQYF.

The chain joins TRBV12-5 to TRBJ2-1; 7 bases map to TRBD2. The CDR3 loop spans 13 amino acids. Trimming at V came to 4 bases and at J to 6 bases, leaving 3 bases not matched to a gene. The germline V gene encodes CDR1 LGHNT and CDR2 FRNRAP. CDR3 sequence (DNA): TGTGCTAGTGGTTCGTCTAGCGGCAATGAGCAGTTCTTC. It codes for CASGSSSGNEQFF.

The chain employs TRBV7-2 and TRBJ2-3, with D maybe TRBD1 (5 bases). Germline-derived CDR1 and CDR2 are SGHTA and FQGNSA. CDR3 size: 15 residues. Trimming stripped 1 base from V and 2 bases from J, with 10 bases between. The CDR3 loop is CASSLERGNTDTQYF. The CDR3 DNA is TGTGCCAGCAGCTTAGAAAGGGGCAACACAGATACGCAGTATTTT.

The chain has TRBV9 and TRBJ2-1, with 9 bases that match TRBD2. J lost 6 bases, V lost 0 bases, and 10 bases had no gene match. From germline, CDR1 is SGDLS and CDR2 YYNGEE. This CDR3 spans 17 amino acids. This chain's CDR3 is CASSVELAGGWGNEQFF. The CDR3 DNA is TGTGCCAGCAGCGTAGAGTTGGCGGGAGGGTGGGGCAATGAGCAGTTCTTC.

The CDR3 DNA follows: TGTGCCAGCAGACCCCAGGTGACAGGGAGGAACGAGCAGTACTTC. Translated, it gives CASRPQVTGRNEQYF. The rearrangement joins TRBV6-5 to TRBJ2-7; weak D call: TRBD1 (7 bases). The CDR3 extends over 15 amino acids. The V end lost 6 bases, the J end lost 5 bases, and 20 bases lay between the germline ends. In germline, CDR1 is MNHEY, CDR2 SVGAGI.

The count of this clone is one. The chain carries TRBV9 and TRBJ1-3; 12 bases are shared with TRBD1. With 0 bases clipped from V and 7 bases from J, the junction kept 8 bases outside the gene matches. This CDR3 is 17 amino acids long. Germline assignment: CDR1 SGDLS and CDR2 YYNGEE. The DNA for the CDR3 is TGTGCCAGCAGCGTAGCTTCCGGGACAGGGGGCCAGAACACCATATATTTT. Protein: CASSVASGTGGQNTIYF.

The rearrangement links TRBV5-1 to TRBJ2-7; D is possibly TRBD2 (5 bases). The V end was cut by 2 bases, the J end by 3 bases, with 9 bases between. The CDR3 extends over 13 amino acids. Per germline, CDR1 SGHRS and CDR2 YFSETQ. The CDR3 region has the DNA TGCGCCAGCAGCTTCCTAGCAGGCTACGAGCAGTACTTC. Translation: CASSFLAGYEQYF. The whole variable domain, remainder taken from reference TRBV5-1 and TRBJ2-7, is KAGVTQTPRYLIKTRGQQVTLSCSPISGHRSVSWYQQTPGQGLQFLFEYFSETQRNKGNFPGRFSGRQFSNSRSEMNVSTLELGDSALYLCASSFLAGYEQYFGPGTRLTVT.

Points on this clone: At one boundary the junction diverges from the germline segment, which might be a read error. The DNA for the CDR3 is TGCGCCAGCAGACAAGCCGGGACAGGGAACTATGGCTACACCTTC. It encodes CASRQAGTGNYGYTF. The rearrangement links TRBV4-3 to TRBJ1-2; 9 bases are a match to TRBD1. The germline V gene has CDR1 LGHNA and CDR2 YSLEER. CDR3 length: 15 amino acids.

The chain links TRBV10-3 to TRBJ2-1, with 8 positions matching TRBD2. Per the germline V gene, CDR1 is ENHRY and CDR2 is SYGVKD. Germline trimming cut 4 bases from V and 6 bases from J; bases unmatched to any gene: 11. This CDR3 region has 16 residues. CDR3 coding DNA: TGTGCCATCAGTGTAACTAGCGGTCTGCCCAGCAATGAGCAGTTCTTC. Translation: CAISVTSGLPSNEQFF.

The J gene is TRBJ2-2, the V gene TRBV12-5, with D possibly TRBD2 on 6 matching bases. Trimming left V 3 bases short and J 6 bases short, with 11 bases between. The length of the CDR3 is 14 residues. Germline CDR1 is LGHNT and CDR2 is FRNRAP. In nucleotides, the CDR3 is TGTGCTAGTGGTTTCAGCGGGTCCGCCGGGGAGCTGTTTTTT. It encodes CASGFSGSAGELFF. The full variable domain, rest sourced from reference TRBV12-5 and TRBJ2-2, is DARVTQTPRHKVTEMGQEVTMRCQPILGHNTVFWYRQTMMQGLELLAYFRNRAPLDDSGMPKDRFSAEMPDATLATLKIQPSEPRDSAVYFCASGFSGSAGELFFGEGSRLTVL.

CDR3 residues: CASRDRGPGELFF. The DNA of the CDR3 is TGTGCCAGCAGAGACAGGGGTCCCGGGGAGCTGTTTTTT. The chain recombines TRBV6-6 with TRBJ2-2, with 8 bases that match TRBD1. From germline, CDR1 is MNHNY and CDR2 SVGAGI (reference sequence). V was pared by 6 bases and J by 6 bases, with 3 bases of the junction left unmatched. This CDR3 spans 13 amino acids.

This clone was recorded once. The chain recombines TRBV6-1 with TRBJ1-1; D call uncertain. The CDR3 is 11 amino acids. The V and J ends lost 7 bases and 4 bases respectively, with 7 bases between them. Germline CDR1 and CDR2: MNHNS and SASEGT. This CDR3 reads CASTYSTEAFF. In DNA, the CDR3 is TGTGCCAGCACGTACAGCACTGAAGCTTTCTTT.

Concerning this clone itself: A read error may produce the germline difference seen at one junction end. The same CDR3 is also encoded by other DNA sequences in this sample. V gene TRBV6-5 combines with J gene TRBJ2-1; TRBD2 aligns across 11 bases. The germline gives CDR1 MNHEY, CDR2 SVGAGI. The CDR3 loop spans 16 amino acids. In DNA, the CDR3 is TGTGCCAGCAGCTACTCCACTAGCGGGAGAAGATATGAGCAGTTCTTC. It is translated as CASSYSTSGRRYEQFF.

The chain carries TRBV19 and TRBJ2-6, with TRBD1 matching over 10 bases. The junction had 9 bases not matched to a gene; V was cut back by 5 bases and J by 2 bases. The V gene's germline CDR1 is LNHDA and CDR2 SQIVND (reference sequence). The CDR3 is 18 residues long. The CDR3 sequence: CASSPLLGQGAGANVLTF. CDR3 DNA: TGTGCCAGTAGTCCCCTCCTCGGACAGGGGGCTGGGGCCAACGTCCTGACTTTC.

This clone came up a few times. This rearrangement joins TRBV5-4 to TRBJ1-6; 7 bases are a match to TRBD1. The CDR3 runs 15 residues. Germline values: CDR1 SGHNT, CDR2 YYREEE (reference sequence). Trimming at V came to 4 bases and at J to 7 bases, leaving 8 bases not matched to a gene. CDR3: CASSPTGTVNSPLHF. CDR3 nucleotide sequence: TGTGCCAGCAGCCCCACCGGGACAGTCAATTCACCCCTCCACTTT.

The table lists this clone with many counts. DNA for the CDR3: TGCAGCGTTGGCGGGGGCCAAGAGACCCAGTACTTC. Amino acids: CSVGGGQETQYF. This chain connects TRBV29-1 to TRBJ2-5; 7 positions match TRBD2. This CDR3 contains 12 residues. V lost 4 bases, J lost 1 base, and 0 bases stayed unmatched. CDR1 and CDR2 (germline): SQVTM, ANQGSEA.

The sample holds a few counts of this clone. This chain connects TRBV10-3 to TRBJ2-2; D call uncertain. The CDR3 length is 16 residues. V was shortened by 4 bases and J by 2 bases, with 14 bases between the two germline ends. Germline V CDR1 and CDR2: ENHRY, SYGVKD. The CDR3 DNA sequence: TGTGCCATCAGTGGAGGTCCACTAATAAACACCGGGGAGCTGTTTTTT. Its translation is CAISGGPLINTGELFF.

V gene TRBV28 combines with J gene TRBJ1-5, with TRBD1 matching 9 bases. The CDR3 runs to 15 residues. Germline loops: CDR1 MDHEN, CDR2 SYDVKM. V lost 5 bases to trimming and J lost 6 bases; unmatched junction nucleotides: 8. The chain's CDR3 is CASSTGQGSGQPQHF. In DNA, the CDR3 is TGTGCCAGCAGTACTGGACAGGGGAGCGGTCAGCCCCAGCATTTT.

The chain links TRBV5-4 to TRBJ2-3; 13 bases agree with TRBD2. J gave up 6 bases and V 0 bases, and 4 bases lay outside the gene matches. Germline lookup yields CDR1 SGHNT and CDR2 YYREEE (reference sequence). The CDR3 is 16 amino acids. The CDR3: CASSLGTSGSGDTQYF. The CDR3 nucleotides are TGTGCCAGCAGCTTGGGGACTAGCGGGAGCGGCGATACGCAGTATTTT.

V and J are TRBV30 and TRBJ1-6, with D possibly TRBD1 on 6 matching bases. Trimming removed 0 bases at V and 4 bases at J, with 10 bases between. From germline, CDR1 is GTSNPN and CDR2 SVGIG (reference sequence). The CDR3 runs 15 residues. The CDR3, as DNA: TGTGCCTGGAGTGTACAGGGTAGTTATAATTCACCCCTCCACTTT. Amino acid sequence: CAWSVQGSYNSPLHF.

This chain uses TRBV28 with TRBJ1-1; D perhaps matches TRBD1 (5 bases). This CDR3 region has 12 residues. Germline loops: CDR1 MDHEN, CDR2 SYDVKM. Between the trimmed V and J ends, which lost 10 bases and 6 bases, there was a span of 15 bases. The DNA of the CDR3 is TGTGCCATCGGGGGGTACAGGTCTGAAGCTTTCTTT. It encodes CAIGGYRSEAFF.

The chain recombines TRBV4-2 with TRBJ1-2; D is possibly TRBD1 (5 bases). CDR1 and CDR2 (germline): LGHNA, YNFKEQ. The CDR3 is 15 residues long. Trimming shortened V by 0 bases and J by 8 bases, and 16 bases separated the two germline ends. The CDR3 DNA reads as TGTGCCAGCAGCCAAGAACTCGATGGGGCGCGGGGCTACACCTTC. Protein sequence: CASSQELDGARGYTF.

The CDR3 coding sequence is TGTGCCAGCAGTTCGGTAGCGGGGGCGCAAGAGACCCAGTACTTC. Protein sequence: CASSSVAGAQETQYF. This chain uses TRBV6-5 with TRBJ2-5, with TRBD2 identical over 9 bases. Germline CDR1 reads MNHEY; CDR2 reads SVGAGI. V shed 4 bases and J 2 bases; nucleotides not matched to a gene: 5. The CDR3 runs to 15 residues.

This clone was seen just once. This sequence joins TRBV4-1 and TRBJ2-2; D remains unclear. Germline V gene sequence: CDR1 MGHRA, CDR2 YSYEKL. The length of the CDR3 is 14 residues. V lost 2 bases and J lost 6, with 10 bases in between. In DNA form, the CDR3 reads TGCGCCAGCAGCCAATCGGGTACCCCCGGGGAGCTGTTTTTT. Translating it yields CASSQSGTPGELFF.

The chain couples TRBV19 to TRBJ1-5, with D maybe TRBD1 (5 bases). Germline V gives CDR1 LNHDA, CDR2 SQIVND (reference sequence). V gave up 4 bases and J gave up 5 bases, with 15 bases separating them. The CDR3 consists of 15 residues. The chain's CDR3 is CASSTSGGYHQPQHF. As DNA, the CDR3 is TGTGCCAGTAGTACCTCCGGGGGTTACCATCAGCCCCAGCATTTT.

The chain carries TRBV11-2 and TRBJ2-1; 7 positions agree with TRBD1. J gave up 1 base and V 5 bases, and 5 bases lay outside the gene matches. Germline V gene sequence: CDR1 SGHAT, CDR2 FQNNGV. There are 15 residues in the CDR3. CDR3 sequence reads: CASSPSTGSYNEQFF. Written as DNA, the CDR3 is TGTGCCAGCAGCCCCTCGACAGGGTCCTACAATGAGCAGTTCTTC. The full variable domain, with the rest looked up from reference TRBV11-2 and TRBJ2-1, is EAGVAQSPRYKIIEKRQSVAFWCNPISGHATLYWYQQILGQGPKLLIQFQNNGVVDDSQLPKDRFSAERLKGVDSTLKIQPAKLEDSAVYLCASSPSTGSYNEQFFGPGTRLTVL.

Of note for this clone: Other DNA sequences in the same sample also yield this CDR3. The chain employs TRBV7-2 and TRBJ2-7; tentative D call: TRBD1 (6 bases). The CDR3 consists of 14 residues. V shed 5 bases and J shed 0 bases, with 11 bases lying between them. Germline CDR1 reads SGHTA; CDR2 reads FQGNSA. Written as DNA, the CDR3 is TGTGCCAGCAGCCCACAGGGAACCTCCTACGAGCAGTACTTC. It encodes CASSPQGTSYEQYF.